This TCR beta chain was recovered during a study of blood T cells in healthy people across ages (dated by TCRdb to between 2014 and 2017). For context, the study as a whole: In model experiments, roughly one uniquely barcoded TCR beta cDNA molecule per two T cells was captured by template switching. To avoid experimental bias, donors of different ages were spread randomly across the sequencing lanes. The donors were divided into four age groups: young (average 16 years), middle-aged (around 41), aged (about 60) and long-lived (82). Using deep sequencing normalized with unique cDNA molecular identifiers, the study measured how TCR beta repertoire diversity changes with age. Using the same blood draw, the study looked at two additional independent replicas of 1 million unique cDNA reads for two donors, one aged 18 to 30 and the other aged 80 or older.

Systemically healthy Caucasian individuals from Russia, over 30 in total and aged 6 to 90 years, were included as donors. Approximately 10 milliliters of peripheral blood were collected from each donor into EDTA-treated Vacutainer tubes. Ficoll-Paque density-gradient centrifugation was used to isolate PBMCs, with at least 6.5 million obtained per sample. Trizol reagent was used to extract total RNA from the PBMCs, yielding at least 5 micrograms per sample. For every donor, flow cytometry on a PBMC aliquot measured the percentage of naive CD45RAhigh/CD27high T cells. V was cut back by 5 bases and J by 5 bases, leaving a gap of 13 bases between them. From its cysteine to its phenylalanine, the CDR3 spans 13 amino acids. Only CDR3 DNA is held: 39 bases, read in frame from base 1. The germline V gene (reference sequence) gives CDR1 as DFQATT and CDR2 as SNEGSKA. Study-wide findings and limitations: Estimates of total diversity based on one million sequenced T cells were regarded as lower bounds and as underestimates. Bulk unsorted PBMC profiling prevented conclusive comparison of naive and antigen-experienced compartments. Compared with the aged group, more naive CD4+ T cells, fewer expanded clones and increased TCR diversity were shown by the long-lived group, suggesting age selection. Because donor CMV infection status was unknown, age-related changes in expanded clonotypes were potentially confounded. Observed TCR beta diversity per million T cells fell roughly linearly with age, and a significant reduction was already apparent by age about 38. The percentage of naive T cells measured by flow cytometry correlated strongly with observed TCR beta diversity.

This clonotype was seen just once. The target of this receptor is not known. No much larger clone is present one base from it, and per-base qualities are unavailable. One read represents weak support. The protocol used for the library was 5' RACE. Reads for this sample came from an Illumina HiSeq 2500. A second about 7 to 12 cycle PCR used a sample-barcoded 5' primer and a J-beta primer mix. A template-switch 5' adaptor carrying 12 random nucleotides introduced a unique molecular identifier onto each TCR beta cDNA molecule. Each sample yielded at least 2.5 million CDR3-containing paired-end reads. First-strand cDNA synthesis was performed from all RNA using the Mint cDNA synthesis kit, with priming by a TRBC-specific oligonucleotide. After uracil-DNA glycosylase treatment, a first 18-cycle PCR used universal primers M1SS and BC2_uni_R on all cDNA. In the authors' own workflow: Normalization of each sample was performed by random selection of 1 million high-quality reads, each carrying a distinct molecular identifier. Reads sharing molecular identifiers were discarded rather than binned into consensus sequences. CDR3 identification, clonotype clustering and error correction used MiTCR with a Q25 quality threshold and the strictest error-elimination algorithm. A nonparametric unseen species model using Euler transformation provided a lower-bound estimate of total TCR beta diversity. TCRdb ran its own pipeline on the public reads, namely fastp trimming at Q25 and MiXCR clone calling, and kept in-frame beta chains. Merged by CDR3 protein, the rows form single entries marked with the most common genes and DNA. TCRdb's processing, not the authors' own work, is the source of the V and J calls. The sample contains some 1.6 million distinct CDR3 sequences, roughly a third of them found a single time. The ten largest clones take up approximately 11% of the sample.

In this chain, TRBV20-1 is recombined with TRBJ2-1; TRBD2 could be the D gene, as 6 bases match. This clonotype was sampled from a woman in her 30s in good health. What was sequenced was blood. The CDR3 in this case is CSALAPSHNEQFF. The DNA reads as follows: TGCAGTGCTCTAGCGCCCTCTCACAATGAGCAGTTCTTC.